This TCR beta chain was identified in a study of blood T cell repertoires in COVID-19. CDR3 length equals 15 residues. The ends were cut back, 4 bases at V and 3 bases at J, with 16 bases in the middle. Germline V gene lookup returns CDR1 LGHNA and CDR2 YNFKEQ. Some clones are missing from TCRdb's copy, which holds only in-frame ones; the method was immunoSEQ multiplex PCR. The sample contains about 300,000 clones, 86% of which appear only once. The source is a woman aged 18-29 years who had recovered from COVID-19. The chain joins TRBV4-2 to TRBJ2-7; TRBD2 might be the D (5 bases). Sequenced: PBMCs or T cells enriched from blood (not recorded which). CDR3: CASSPPSSRGYEQYF. In nucleotides, the CDR3 is TGTGCCAGCAGCCCTCCTTCGTCTCGGGGCTACGAGCAGTACTTC.